The clone carrying this T cell receptor (beta chain) was observed a single time. Other DNA sequences in the same sample also yield this CDR3. The germline CDR1 and CDR2 sequences are WSHSY and SAAADI. V dropped 5 bases and J dropped 3; count of bases not matched to a gene: 3. There are 13 residues in the CDR3. The data were obtained in a study of blood T cell repertoires in COVID-19. Assay: immunoSEQ multiplex PCR; the TCRdb copy retains only in-frame clones and omits some. The data contain approximately 250,000 clones, 80% to 85% of them singletons. The TCR originated in a man aged 55-75 years with acute or convalescent COVID-19. V usage is TRBV10-2 and J usage is TRBJ2-7; TRBD2 agrees at 8 bases. Sequenced sample: peripheral blood. CDR3 DNA sequence: TGCGCCAGCAGTCCCGGGACTAGCTACGAGCAGTACTTC. Translated: CASSPGTSYEQYF.